A selection of T cell receptor beta chains follows, all from one sample in a study of somatic mutations in cytotoxic T cells in rheumatoid arthritis. Measured with immunoSEQ multiplex PCR; TCRdb has only the in-frame clones, and not every one. The table has a few thousand clones, about 78% seen once; the top ten hold over 25%. Sequencing was performed on CD8+ T cells sorted from blood. These receptors came from an adult with rheumatoid arthritis. Both conserved end residues are part of each CDR3. A D gene is named only where the DNA matches it firmly. Some rows have no size entry. The others give once, few or many, or a class for an expanded clone.

J gene	V gene	clone size	D gene	CDR3 protein	CDR3 DNA
TRBJ1-2	TRBV30	NA	NA	CAWSVNTDNYGYTF	TGTGCCTGGAGTGTAAACACTGACAACTATGGCTACACCTTC
TRBJ2-5	TRBV5-6	NA	NA	CASSLRETQYF	TGTGCCAGCAGCTTGAGAGAGACCCAGTACTTC
TRBJ2-3	TRBV28	NA	NA	CASSLLQGLDSTGDTDTQYF	TGTGCCAGCAGTCTTCTCCAGGGTCTGGATTCCACGGGAGACACAGATACGCAGTATTTT
TRBJ1-1	TRBV12-5	NA	NA	CASGPNTEAFF	TGTGCTAGTGGCCCGAACACTGAAGCTTTCTTT
TRBJ1-2	TRBV19	NA	NA	CASSIDPRVLFGYTF	TGTGCCAGTAGTATAGATCCACGGGTTCTGTTTGGCTACACCTTC
TRBJ2-3	TRBV5-1	NA	NA	CASSFQGIVDTQYF	TGCGCCAGCAGCTTTCAAGGGATCGTGGATACGCAGTATTTT
TRBJ2-3	TRBV7-8	NA	TRBD2	CASSLWRGTDTQYF	TGTGCCAGCAGCTTATGGCGGGGGACAGATACGCAGTATTTT
TRBJ2-6	TRBV11-3	few	NA	CASSPPSSGANVLTF	TGTGCCAGCTCTCCGCCGAGCTCTGGGGCCAACGTCCTGACTTTC
TRBJ2-1	TRBV7-2	NA	TRBD2	CASRESGVGGYNEQFF	TGTGCCAGCAGAGAGAGCGGGGTGGGGGGTTACAATGAGCAGTTCTTC
TRBJ1-5	TRBV7-2	NA	NA	CASSSLGQPQHF	TGTGCCAGCAGCTCTCTCGGTCAGCCCCAGCATTTT
TRBJ1-5	TRBV23-1	NA	NA	CASSRVQNSNQPQHF	TGCGCCAGCAGTCGCGTACAAAATAGCAATCAGCCCCAGCATTTT
TRBJ2-7	TRBV7-9	NA	NA	CASSLAGNSYEQYF	TGTGCCAGCAGCTTAGCCGGGAACTCCTACGAGCAGTACTTC
TRBJ2-5	TRBV4-2	once	NA	CASSQETVPRETQYF	TGTGCCAGCAGCCAAGAGACGGTGCCACGCGAGACCCAGTACTTC
TRBJ1-2	TRBV4-3	NA	NA	CASSQFLKQNYGYTF	TGCGCCAGCAGCCAATTTTTGAAGCAGAACTATGGCTACACCTTC
TRBJ2-7	TRBV7-9	NA	TRBD1	CASRPRDSYEQYF	TGTGCCAGCAGACCTCGGGACAGCTACGAGCAGTACTTC
TRBJ2-5	TRBV7-9	NA	NA	CASSLRAGQTYLQETQYF	TGTGCCAGCAGCTTAAGGGCGGGGCAGACCTACCTCCAAGAGACCCAGTACTTC
TRBJ1-6	TRBV6-5	NA	TRBD1	CASSPDRGYSPLHF	TGTGCCAGCAGTCCGGACAGGGGATACTCACCCCTCCACTTT
TRBJ2-7	TRBV4-1	few	NA	CASSQGDSSYEQYF	TGCGCCAGCAGCCAAGGAGATAGCTCCTACGAGCAGTACTTC
TRBJ2-7	TRBV27	once	TRBD1	CASRDRGPYYEQYF	TGTGCCAGCAGGGACAGGGGCCCCTACTACGAGCAGTACTTC
TRBJ2-1	TRBV27	NA	TRBD2	CASSLTSGGFYNEQFF	TGTGCCAGCAGTTTAACTAGCGGGGGGTTCTACAATGAGCAGTTCTTC
TRBJ1-1	TRBV5-5	NA	NA	CASSLYGPEAFF	TGTGCCAGCAGCTTATATGGGCCGGAAGCTTTCTTT
TRBJ2-5	TRBV2	NA	NA	CASGQGRATETQYF	TGTGCCAGCGGCCAGGGACGGGCTACGGAGACCCAGTACTTC
TRBJ1-1	TRBV27	NA	NA	CASSPEVGGVWTEAFF	TGTGCCAGCAGTCCGGAGGTGGGGGGGGTGTGGACTGAGGCTTTCTTT
TRBJ1-2	TRBV5-6	NA	NA	CASTPIRGKDGYTF	TGTGCCAGCACCCCGATCAGGGGCAAAGATGGCTACACCTTC
TRBJ1-4	TRBV2	few	NA	CASSEGEKLFF	TGTGCCAGCAGTGAAGGGGAAAAACTGTTTTTT
TRBJ1-2	TRBV5-6	NA	NA	CASSPITLYGYTF	TGTGCCAGCAGCCCAATAACGCTCTATGGCTACACCTTC
TRBJ2-7	TRBV7-2	NA	NA	CASSLWFRQAYEQYF	TGTGCCAGCAGCTTATGGTTCCGGCAGGCCTACGAGCAGTACTTC
TRBJ1-6	TRBV21-1	NA	NA	CASSIAGTDNSPLHF	TGTGCCAGCAGCATCGCCGGGACAGATAATTCACCCCTCCACTTT
TRBJ1-5	TRBV30	few	NA	CAWSGQINQPQHF	TGTGCCTGGAGCGGACAGATAAATCAGCCCCAGCATTTT
TRBJ2-4	TRBV27	NA	TRBD1	CASSAMTGRVYF	TGTGCCAGCAGTGCAATGACAGGGCGGGTCTACTTC
TRBJ2-1	TRBV4-3	NA	NA	CASSQESAPEDNEQFF	TGCGCCAGCAGCCAAGAATCTGCCCCGGAGGACAATGAGCAGTTCTTC
TRBJ2-7	TRBV19	NA	NA	CASSQGAEQYF	TGTGCCAGCTCGCAGGGAGCCGAGCAGTACTTC
TRBJ2-5	TRBV6-1	NA	NA	CATDPGTGGGGTQYF	TGTGCCACCGACCCTGGGACTGGCGGAGGGGGGACCCAGTACTTC
TRBJ1-2	TRBV28	NA	TRBD1	CASSFRGTGAPHGYTF	TGTGCCAGCAGTTTTAGAGGGACAGGGGCTCCTCATGGCTACACCTTC
TRBJ2-7	TRBV28	NA	NA	CASSSRPRTVPWYEQYF	TGTGCCAGCAGTTCAAGGCCTCGGACGGTGCCTTGGTACGAGCAGTACTTC
TRBJ1-2	TRBV28	NA	NA	CASSLAGPVYGYTF	TGTGCCAGCAGTTTAGCGGGGCCCGTCTATGGCTACACCTTC
TRBJ1-6	TRBV19	NA	TRBD1	CASSIPGTANSPLHF	TGTGCCAGTAGTATTCCCGGGACAGCAAATTCACCCCTCCACTTT
TRBJ2-5	TRBV7-8	few	NA	CASSLMEETQYF	TGTGCCAGCAGCTTAATGGAAGAGACCCAGTACTTC
TRBJ1-1	TRBV28	once	TRBD1	CASSLPPWRTGPLNTEAFF	TGTGCCAGCAGTTTACCCCCATGGAGGACAGGGCCCTTGAACACTGAAGCTTTCTTT
TRBJ2-7	TRBV9	few	NA	CASSVDGFGDEQYF	TGTGCCAGCAGCGTCGACGGGTTCGGAGACGAGCAGTACTTC
TRBJ1-4	TRBV15	NA	NA	CATSRDPGESEKLFF	TGTGCCACCAGCAGAGATCCGGGGGAGAGTGAAAAACTGTTTTTT
TRBJ1-2	TRBV5-8	NA	NA	CASSLYGYTF	TGTGCCAGCAGCTTGTATGGCTACACCTTC
TRBJ2-7	TRBV5-6	large	NA	CASSWATVHEQYF	TGTGCCAGCAGCTGGGCGACAGTCCACGAGCAGTACTTC
TRBJ2-5	TRBV7-2	NA	NA	CASSSLGGGSETQYF	TGTGCCAGCAGCTCCCTCGGCGGGGGCAGCGAGACCCAGTACTTC
TRBJ2-7	TRBV7-9	NA	NA	CASSPQRAGAMSGQYF	TGTGCCAGCAGCCCTCAAAGGGCAGGGGCAATGAGTGGGCAGTACTTC
TRBJ1-1	TRBV19	NA	NA	CARRDRTNTEAFF	TGTGCCAGGAGAGACAGGACGAACACTGAAGCTTTCTTT
TRBJ2-3	TRBV21-1	NA	NA	CASTRHHSTDTQYF	TGTGCCAGCACCCGCCACCATAGCACAGATACGCAGTATTTT
TRBJ1-2	TRBV4-1	NA	TRBD1	CASSWPPGQGDGYTF	TGCGCCAGCAGCTGGCCACCGGGACAGGGAGATGGCTACACCTTC
TRBJ1-2	TRBV2	NA	NA	CASSVQGYTF	TGTGCCAGCAGTGTCCAGGGCTACACCTTC
TRBJ1-2	TRBV15	NA	NA	CATSGQRNYGYTF	TGTGCCACCAGCGGACAGAGAAACTATGGCTACACCTTC
TRBJ1-2	TRBV5-4	NA	NA	CASSYLGSRYGYTF	TGTGCCAGCAGTTATTTAGGGTCCCGCTATGGCTACACCTTC
TRBJ1-3	TRBV19	NA	NA	CASSTGTSGNTIYF	TGTGCCAGTAGTACAGGGACGTCTGGAAACACCATATATTTT
TRBJ2-5	TRBV15	NA	NA	CATSRDPGAQETQYF	TGTGCCACCAGCAGAGACCCGGGGGCCCAAGAGACCCAGTACTTC
TRBJ2-5	TRBV6-5	NA	NA	CASSYSTGPETQYF	TGTGCCAGCAGTTACAGTACAGGGCCGGAGACCCAGTACTTC
TRBJ2-5	TRBV11-2	NA	TRBD2	CASSPGTRPGGETQYF	TGTGCCAGCAGCCCAGGGACAAGACCGGGAGGGGAGACCCAGTACTTC
TRBJ2-4	TRBV27	NA	TRBD1	CASSTWTGQAKNIQYF	TGTGCCAGCAGTACCTGGACAGGGCAGGCCAAAAACATTCAGTACTTC
TRBJ2-1	TRBV6-1	NA	NA	CASSPTGTPNNEQFF	TGTGCCAGCAGTCCCACCGGGACCCCCAACAATGAGCAGTTCTTC
TRBJ2-1	TRBV7-9	NA	TRBD2	CASSIRLAGGLDEQFF	TGTGCCAGCAGCATAAGACTAGCGGGGGGATTGGATGAGCAGTTCTTC